This TCR beta chain was recorded in a study of cytomegalovirus exposure and HLA in healthy donors. Primers for the PCR totalled 60 Vbeta and 13 Jbeta. TCRdb keeps only in-frame clones here, not all; method: immunoSEQ multiplex PCR. Of roughly 120,000 clones listed, 80% were seen once; the top ten hold over 2.5%. As concerns this clone: The target antigen is unknown.

V was pared by 7 bases and J by 2 bases, with 8 bases between. The CDR3 spans 12 residues. Per germline, CDR1 MDHEN and CDR2 SYDVKM. Overall study findings and caveats: A later analysis reportedly identified an Asian-associated ancestry cluster as carrying fewer N-insertions than the roughly 700-donor mean. Associated with cytomegalovirus, according to the listing, were some 180 TCR beta chains.

The receptor was derived from an older woman in good health and CMV-seropositive. The sample taken for sequencing was PBMCs. This chain connects TRBV28 to TRBJ1-1; D gene unclear. The CDR3 loop reads CASIKQNTEAFF. As DNA, the CDR3 is TGTGCCAGCATCAAACAAAACACTGAAGCTTTCTTT. The whole variable domain, remainder taken from reference TRBV28 and TRBJ1-1, is DVKVTQSSRYLVKRTGEKVFLECVQDMDHENMFWYRQDPGLGLRLIYFSYDVKMKEKGDIPEGYSVSREKKERFSLILESASTNQTSMYLCASIKQNTEAFFGQGTRLTVV.